This TCR beta chain was retrieved from a study of early T cells in non-severe SARS-CoV-2 infection. General study points: VDJdb matches were skewed toward anti-spike CD8 T cell responses.

Molecules of cDNA were individually given unique molecular identifiers that were attached to them. Each CDR3 protein is one row after TCRdb ran MiXCR on the 5' RACE reads. The sample lists 35,000 to 55,000 distinct CDR3 sequences; around 6.5% were seen once. Germline V gives CDR1 MNHNS, CDR2 SASEGT. CDR3 length equals 14 residues. The V gene end was trimmed by 7 bases and the J gene end by 3 bases; junction bases not matched to a gene: 8. Many counts were recorded for this clonotype. Antigen: not known. The input for sequencing was whole blood, taken at baseline. This TCR was recovered from an adult who was a healthcare worker with PCR-confirmed SARS-CoV-2 infection or an uninfected control (not recorded which). The V and J genes are TRBV6-1 and TRBJ2-5, with 7 bases lining up with TRBD1. Here the CDR3 DNA reads TGTGCCAGCAAGACAGGGCACGCAGAAGAGACCCAGTACTTC. It is translated as CASKTGHAEETQYF.